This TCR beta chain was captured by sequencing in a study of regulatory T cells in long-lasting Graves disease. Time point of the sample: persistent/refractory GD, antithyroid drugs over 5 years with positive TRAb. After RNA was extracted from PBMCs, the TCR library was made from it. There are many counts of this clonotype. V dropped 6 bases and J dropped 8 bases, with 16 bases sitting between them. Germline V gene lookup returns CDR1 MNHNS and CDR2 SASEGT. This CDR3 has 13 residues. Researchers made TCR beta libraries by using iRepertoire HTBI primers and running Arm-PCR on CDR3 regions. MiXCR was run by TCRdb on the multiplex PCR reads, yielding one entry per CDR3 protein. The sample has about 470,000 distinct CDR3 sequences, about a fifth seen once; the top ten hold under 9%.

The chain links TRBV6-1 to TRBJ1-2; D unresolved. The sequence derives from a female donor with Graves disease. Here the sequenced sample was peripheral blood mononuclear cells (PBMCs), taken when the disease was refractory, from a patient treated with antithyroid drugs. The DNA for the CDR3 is TGTGCCAGCAGCGGGCCCCCTAGTAGAGGCTACACCTTC. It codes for CASSGPPSRGYTF.